The 21 T cell receptor beta chains reported below all come from one sample, sequenced in a study of identifying expanded T cells in peripheral blood. Sequenced by immunoSEQ multiplex PCR; TCRdb stores in-frame clones only, minus some. The profile shows about 91,000 clones, more than 70% of them singletons. Sequenced sample: blood. All receptors derive from a person between 18 and 75 years old in good health.

This rearrangement joins TRBV15 to TRBJ2-3; D unresolved. The CDR3 spans 14 residues. Germline loops: CDR1 LNHNV, CDR2 YYDKDF (reference sequence). The germline V and J ends were trimmed by 4 bases and 0 bases, with 8 bases remaining between them. The CDR3 nucleotides are TGTGCCACCAGCACGACCCCTAGCACAGATACGCAGTATTTT. Protein product: CATSTTPSTDTQYF.

This chain links TRBV30 with TRBJ2-1; possibly TRBD2 for D (6 bases). Trimming stripped 0 bases from V and 7 bases from J, with 10 bases between. Per the germline V gene, CDR1 is GTSNPN and CDR2 is SVGIG (reference sequence). This CDR3 has 13 residues. CDR3 protein: CAWSVAGTNEQFF. The CDR3 nucleotides are TGTGCCTGGAGTGTCGCGGGGACGAATGAGCAGTTCTTC.

The chain has TRBV18 and TRBJ1-2, with 7 nucleotides matching TRBD1. V dropped 2 bases and J dropped 6; count of bases not matched to a gene: 12. This CDR3 comprises 16 residues. CDR1 KGHSH and CDR2 LQKENI come from the germline V gene. This CDR3 is CASSPIVGTADDGYTF. The CDR3 DNA sequence: TGTGCCAGCTCACCAATTGTCGGGACAGCCGACGATGGCTACACCTTC.

V and J are TRBV27 and TRBJ2-2; D remains unclear. CDR3 size: 16 residues. The germline V gene encodes CDR1 MNHEY and CDR2 SMNVEV (reference sequence). V was clipped by 3 bases and J by 1 base, with 12 bases between them. The CDR3 here is CASSFELPENTGELFF. DNA of the CDR3: TGTGCCAGCAGTTTCGAACTACCTGAGAACACCGGGGAGCTGTTTTTT.

V gene TRBV5-1 combines with J gene TRBJ1-5; the match to TRBD1 covers 7 bases. Losses at the gene ends were 5 bases for V and 5 bases for J; bases not matched to a gene: 4. The length of the CDR3 is 13 residues. Germline loops: CDR1 SGHRS, CDR2 YFSETQ. CDR3 loop: CASRDRSDQPQHF. The CDR3 DNA is TGCGCCAGCAGGGACAGGTCGGATCAGCCCCAGCATTTT.

The rearrangement uses TRBV5-6 and TRBJ2-7; D is unresolved. The CDR3 spans 11 residues. V lost 3 bases and J lost 3, with 4 bases in between. Germline lookup yields CDR1 SGHDT and CDR2 YYEEEE. Written as DNA, the CDR3 is TGTGCCAGCAGCTCTCTCTACGAGCAGTACTTC. This translates into CASSSLYEQYF. The whole variable domain, filled in from reference TRBV5-6 and TRBJ2-7, reads DAGVTQSPTHLIKTRGQQVTLRCSPKSGHDTVSWYQQALGQGPQFIFQYYEEEERQRGNFPDRFSGHQFPNYSSELNVNALLLGDSALYLCASSSLYEQYFGPGTRLTVT.

The DNA of the CDR3 is TGTGCCAGCAGCTTAGTAGGGGGTGAAAAACTGTTTTTT. Its translation is CASSLVGGEKLFF. The V call is TRBV7-9, the J call TRBJ1-4; weak D call: TRBD1 (6 bases). The V end was cut by 1 base, the J end by 7 bases, with 7 bases between. This CDR3 spans 13 amino acids. CDR1 and CDR2 (germline): SEHNR, FQNEAQ (reference sequence).

The chain uses TRBV7-9 and TRBJ1-1; D is ambiguous. The germline gives CDR1 SEHNR, CDR2 FQNEAQ (reference sequence). CDR3 size: 13 residues. The V end was cut by 6 bases, the J end by 1 base, with 9 bases between. The CDR3 is CASRETGNTEAFF. The CDR3 nucleotides read TGTGCCAGCAGAGAAACGGGGAACACTGAAGCTTTCTTT. The full variable domain, in which reference TRBV7-9 and TRBJ1-1 provide the parts outside the CDR3, is DTGVSQNPRHKITKRGQNVTFRCDPISEHNRLYWYRQTLGQGPEFLTYFQNEAQLEKSRLLSDRFSAERPKGSFSTLEIQRTEQGDSAMYLCASRETGNTEAFFGQGTRLTVV.

This clone was seen only once. This chain connects TRBV27 to TRBJ2-6; 10 bases match TRBD1. Trimming at V came to 3 bases and at J to 2 bases, leaving 7 bases not matched to a gene. Germline CDR1 is MNHEY and CDR2 is SMNVEV (reference sequence). The CDR3 sequence is 18 residues long. The chain's CDR3 is CASSFTRGQGPGANVLTF. In DNA, the CDR3 is TGTGCCAGCAGTTTCACGCGGGGACAGGGGCCTGGGGCCAACGTCCTGACTTTC.

The chain links TRBV21-1 to TRBJ1-5; no DNA check was done on the table's D call, TRBD1. TRBV21-1 is a pseudogene. CDR3 length: 17 residues. CDR3 nucleotide sequence: TGTGCCAGCAGCAAAGCGAAAGGGGGCAGGAACAATCAGCCCCAGCATTTT. This gives the protein CASSKAKGGRNNQPQHF.

The chain links TRBV7-9 to TRBJ1-3; no reliable D call. The length of the CDR3 is 15 residues. V lost 2 bases and J lost 0, with 8 bases in between. From germline, CDR1 is SEHNR and CDR2 FQNEAQ (reference sequence). This CDR3 is CASSLQPSSGNTIYF. The CDR3 nucleotides read TGTGCCAGCAGCTTACAACCGAGCTCTGGAAACACCATATATTTT.

V and J are TRBV7-3 and TRBJ1-3; TRBD1 is a possible D gene (5 bases). V was clipped by 3 bases and J by 4 bases, with 10 bases between them. The CDR3 consists of 14 residues. Per germline, CDR1 SGHTA and CDR2 FQGTGA. CDR3 nucleotides: TGTGCCAGCAGCTTGGGGGGACCGGGAAACACCATATATTTT. This sequence encodes CASSLGGPGNTIYF. Full variable domain (rest looked up from reference TRBV7-3 and TRBJ1-3): GAGVSQTPSNKVTEKGKYVELRCDPISGHTALYWYRQSLGQGPEFLIYFQGTGAADDSGLPNDRFFAVRPEGSVSTLKIQRTERGDSAVYLCASSLGGPGNTIYFGEGSWLTVV.

J is TRBJ2-1 and V is TRBV14; 7 nucleotides align to TRBD2. Germline loops: CDR1 SGHDN, CDR2 FVKESK. This CDR3 comprises 14 residues. The ends lost 1 base at V and 12 bases at J; junction bases unmatched: 9. The CDR3 loop is CASSQVSGGSPQFF. The CDR3 DNA sequence: TGTGCCAGCAGCCAAGTTTCCGGCGGGAGCCCGCAGTTCTTC.

V usage is TRBV30 and J usage is TRBJ1-4; D is perhaps TRBD1 (5 bases). Per germline, CDR1 GTSNPN and CDR2 SVGIG (reference sequence). V lost 1 base and J 6 bases, leaving 9 bases between the germline ends. The CDR3 runs to 13 residues. For the CDR3, the DNA is TGTGCCTGGAGTGGTAGGGGTTATGAAAAACTGTTTTTT. This translates into CAWSGRGYEKLFF.

The chain links TRBV7-3 to TRBJ2-7, with no clear D. The V end lost 1 base, the J end lost 7 bases, and 17 bases lay between the germline ends. The germline V gene has CDR1 SGHTA and CDR2 FQGTGA. The CDR3 is 15 amino acids. CDR3 coding DNA: TGTGCCAGCAGCTTAAGGTCGTCCCCTCCGAGGGAGCAGTACTTC. It yields the protein CASSLRSSPPREQYF. Supplemented by reference TRBV7-3 and TRBJ2-7, the full variable domain reads GAGVSQTPSNKVTEKGKYVELRCDPISGHTALYWYRQSLGQGPEFLIYFQGTGAADDSGLPNDRFFAVRPEGSVSTLKIQRTERGDSAVYLCASSLRSSPPREQYFGPGTRLTVT.

CDR3 loop: CASSFLGQGTEAFF. CDR3 nucleotide sequence: TGTGCCAGCAGCTTCCTGGGACAGGGAACTGAAGCTTTCTTT. The chain has TRBV11-2 and TRBJ1-1; 9 nucleotides align to TRBD1. This CDR3 comprises 14 residues. Trimming took 3 bases from V and 5 from J; bases not matched to a gene: 4. CDR1 and CDR2 from the germline V gene are SGHAT and FQNNGV.

The sample holds one count of this clone. The chain combines TRBV6-1 with TRBJ1-4; 8 bases match TRBD1. J lost 7 bases, V lost 0 bases, and 7 bases had no gene match. The CDR3 consists of 16 residues. CDR1 is MNHNS and CDR2 is SASEGT in the germline V gene. The DNA of the CDR3 is TGTGCCAGCAGTGAAGCGCAAGGACAGGGACCTGAAAAACTGTTTTTT. Its protein is CASSEAQGQGPEKLFF.

The chain uses TRBV5-1 and TRBJ1-5; the D is unclear. Germline CDR1 SGHRS, CDR2 YFSETQ. This CDR3 comprises 15 residues. Trimming left V 0 bases short and J 6 bases short, with 13 bases between. The CDR3: CASSLDVGAPQPQHF. The CDR3 DNA follows: TGCGCCAGCAGCTTGGATGTGGGTGCCCCTCAGCCCCAGCATTTT.

The gene calls are TRBV5-6 and TRBJ1-6, with a weak D call TRBD1 (5 bases). Trimming stripped 6 bases from V and 4 bases from J, with 14 bases between. This CDR3 spans 15 amino acids. Germline V gene sequence: CDR1 SGHDT, CDR2 YYEEEE. CDR3 sequence (DNA): TGTGCCAGCACTCGTTGGGGCGCGTATAATTCACCCCTCCACTTT. This translates into CASTRWGAYNSPLHF.

The V and J genes are TRBV11-2 and TRBJ2-3; D not certain. With 8 bases removed from V and 5 bases from J, the gap between germline ends came to 11 bases. CDR1 and CDR2 (germline): SGHAT, FQNNGV. This CDR3 contains 12 residues. In DNA form, the CDR3 reads TGTGCCAGCCGTGTCTCCGGAGATACGCAGTATTTT. Its protein is CASRVSGDTQYF.

This clone was picked up one time. The chain is built from TRBV28 and TRBJ2-3; 9 bases fit TRBD2. V gave up 6 bases and J gave up 2 bases; unmatched junction bases: 3. This CDR3 region has 14 residues. Germline assignment: CDR1 MDHEN and CDR2 SYDVKM. The CDR3 DNA follows: TGTGCCAGCAGCCGCGGGGGGGCCACAGATACGCAGTATTTT. Its translation: CASSRGGATDTQYF.